A selection of T cell receptor beta chains follows, all from one sample in a study of control samples from healthy donors and cancer patients. Clones were sequenced by immunoSEQ multiplex PCR, and TCRdb holds only the in-frame ones, with some missing. The table records around 50,000 clones, roughly 87% of them present only once. The source material was PBMCs. These receptors were obtained from a man aged 35 to 55 with colorectal cancer. Both conserved end residues are part of each CDR3. The order of the fields is V gene, clone size, D gene, J gene, CDR3 length, CDR3 DNA, CDR3 protein. A D gene is named only where the DNA matches it firmly. Not all rows give a size; the values are once, few, many and, for expanded clones, a class.

TRBV6-5	-	-	TRBJ2-3	13	TGTGCCAGCACCCCACCCATTGGGTTCCCGCAGTATTTT	CASTPPIGFPQYF
TRBV14	-	-	TRBJ2-7	13	TGTGCCAGCAGCTACGGGACACCCTACGAGCAGTACTTC	CASSYGTPYEQYF
TRBV12-1	-	-	TRBJ1-5	14	TGTGCCAGCAGCTTTTGGAGGGTAAGCCGGCCCCAGCATTTT	CASSFWRVSRPQHF
TRBV24-1	-	TRBD1	TRBJ2-1	16	TGTGCCACCAGTGTATTACAGGGGGCTTCCTACAATGAGCAGTTCTTC	CATSVLQGASYNEQFF
TRBV28	-	-	TRBJ2-7	16	TGTGCCAGCAGTTTACCGCGGGACACCCTTGGGTACGAGCAGTACTTC	CASSLPRDTLGYEQYF
TRBV14	-	TRBD1	TRBJ2-7	13	TGTGCCAGCATGCCGGGACAGGGCTACGAGCAGTACTTC	CASMPGQGYEQYF
TRBV6-2/TRBV6-3	-	TRBD1	TRBJ2-7	14	TGTGCCAGCAGTAGGTACGGGACAGTCTACGAGCAGTACTTC	CASSRYGTVYEQYF
TRBV6-2/TRBV6-3	-	-	TRBJ2-3	15	TGTGCCAGCAGTCTCGGACAGTTGGAGACAGATACGCAGTATTTT	CASSLGQLETDTQYF
TRBV7-9	-	TRBD2	TRBJ2-5	15	TGTGCCAGCAGCTTAGGGACTAGCAGCCAAGAGACCCAGTACTTC	CASSLGTSSQETQYF
TRBV30	-	-	TRBJ2-7	15	TGTGCCTGGGGAAAGGGACGGGCAGGCTCCTACGAGCAGTACTTC	CAWGKGRAGSYEQYF
TRBV10-3	-	-	TRBJ2-6	16	TGTGCCATCAGTGCAGGACCCAGCTCTGGGGCCAACGTCCTGACTTTC	CAISAGPSSGANVLTF
TRBV4-1	-	TRBD1	TRBJ1-5	16	TGCGCCAGCAGCCAAGAGTCGACAGGGAGGTTTCAGCCCCAGCATTTT	CASSQESTGRFQPQHF
TRBV2	-	TRBD1	TRBJ2-2	14	TGTGCCAGCAGTGGACAGGGGGCCACCGGGGAGCTGTTTTTT	CASSGQGATGELFF
TRBV9	-	TRBD2	TRBJ2-1	16	TGTGCCAGCAGCGCCTCTAGCGGGAGGGCCTTCAATGAGCAGTTCTTC	CASSASSGRAFNEQFF
TRBV5-1	few	TRBD2	TRBJ2-1	19	TGCGCCAGCAGCTTGACCGGGACTAGCGGGAGGGCCTCCTACAATGAGCAGTTCTTC	CASSLTGTSGRASYNEQFF
TRBV7-9	once	-	TRBJ2-7	12	TGTGCCAGCAGCTTAGTCTGGGACGAGCAGTACTTC	CASSLVWDEQYF
TRBV28	-	TRBD1	TRBJ1-6	15	TGTGCCAGCACCTGGGACAGCTACTATAATTCACCCCTCCACTTT	CASTWDSYYNSPLHF
TRBV27	-	TRBD2	TRBJ2-7	14	TGTGCCAGCAGCCGAGCGGGAGGGGGCCCCGAGCAGTACTTC	CASSRAGGGPEQYF
TRBV25-1	-	-	TRBJ2-2	13	TGTGCCAGCAGGACAGCGAACACCGGGGAGCTGTTTTTT	CASRTANTGELFF
TRBV4-3	-	-	TRBJ1-3	16	TGCGCCAGCAGCCCGAGGGGAGGGGATTCTGGAAACACCATATATTTT	CASSPRGGDSGNTIYF
TRBV28	-	-	TRBJ1-2	12	TGTGCCAGCAGTTTACAGGGTAGAGGCTACACCTTC	CASSLQGRGYTF
TRBV28	-	-	TRBJ2-3	14	TGTGCCAGCGGGGGAGGGGGAGGATGGGATACGCAGTATTTT	CASGGGGGWDTQYF
TRBV12-5	-	TRBD1	TRBJ2-7	15	TGTGCTAGTGGTTGGGGACAGGGAAGCCTCTACGAGCAGTACTTC	CASGWGQGSLYEQYF
TRBV4-3	-	-	TRBJ1-1	15	TGCGCCAGCAGCCATCTCGACAGACCGAACACTGAAGCTTTCTTT	CASSHLDRPNTEAFF
TRBV29-1	-	-	TRBJ2-7	11	TGCAGCGGCCAAGGTAGCTACGAGCAGTACTTC	CSGQGSYEQYF
TRBV10-1	-	-	TRBJ2-1	14	TGCGCCAGCAGCAAAGAAGGACAGTCCAATGAGCAGTTCTTC	CASSKEGQSNEQFF
TRBV27	-	TRBD1	TRBJ2-7	15	TGTGCCAGCAGTTTATCGTACAGGGGAATCTACGAGCAGTACTTC	CASSLSYRGIYEQYF
TRBV6-1	-	TRBD2	TRBJ2-2	14	TGTGCCTCTCAGAGCGGGATCAACACCGGGGAGCTGTTTTTT	CASQSGINTGELFF
TRBV30	once	-	TRBJ1-4	12	TGTGCCTGGAGTACCAGCGAGGGAAAACTGTTTTTT	CAWSTSEGKLFF
TRBV6-1	few	-	TRBJ2-3	12	TGTGCCAGCTCGGGTCAGACAGATACGCAGTATTTT	CASSGQTDTQYF
TRBV12-3/TRBV12-4	-	TRBD2	TRBJ2-7	13	TGTGCCAGCAGTCCTAGCGGAGTCTACGAGCAGTACTTC	CASSPSGVYEQYF
TRBV6-2/TRBV6-3	-	TRBD2	TRBJ2-1	15	TGTGCCAGCAGTTCCAATAGCGGGAGGGCGGGTGAGCAGTTCTTC	CASSSNSGRAGEQFF
TRBV5-1	-	-	TRBJ1-3	15	TGCGCCAGCAGCTTGGCCCCGGGCTCTGGAAACACCATATATTTT	CASSLAPGSGNTIYF
TRBV6-5	-	-	TRBJ2-5	13	TGTGCCAGCAGTTACTCCGGGATCGAGACCCAGTACTTC	CASSYSGIETQYF
TRBV7-9	-	TRBD2	TRBJ2-7	16	TGTGCCAGCAGCTCTTCCGGGACTAGAGGGATCGACGAGCAGTACTTC	CASSSSGTRGIDEQYF
TRBV3-1/TRBV3-2	-	-	TRBJ2-7	13	TGTGCCAGCAGCCTTCAGGGTTTCGGCGAGCAGTACTTC	CASSLQGFGEQYF